Sequencing of this TCR beta chain was carried out in a study of OX40 agonist ivuxolimab in advanced cancers. Method: immunoSEQ multiplex PCR; TCRdb's copy keeps in-frame clones and lacks some. The data hold about 14,000 clones, with about 88% observed a single time. This receptor was obtained from an adult with an advanced solid tumor such as melanoma, head and neck, liver or kidney cancer. Sequenced material: CD4+ or CD8+ T cells sorted from blood, taken in a trial of the OX40 agonist ivuxolimab.

Written as DNA, the CDR3 is TGTGCCAGCAGCCCCTCAGGGGGTGGAGCCTACGAGCAGTACTTC. Its translation: CASSPSGGGAYEQYF. V gene TRBV9 combines with J gene TRBJ2-7; 7 bases align to TRBD1. The ends lost 4 bases at V and 2 bases at J; junction bases unmatched: 9. The CDR3 contains 15 residues. Germline V gene sequence: CDR1 SGDLS, CDR2 YYNGEE.